This entry lists 4 T cell receptor beta chains sequenced from one sample in a study of T-cell reconstitution after alpha-beta-depleted transplantation in children. Preparation of the TCRbeta library was carried out with unique molecular identifiers. A single record per CDR3 protein comes from TCRdb applying MiXCR to the PCR reads. The sample lists about 410,000 distinct CDR3 sequences; about a fifth were seen once. The sample was PBMCs from the stem cell graft donor, taken from the stem cell graft. The receptor source for this set is a human donor who donated a stem cell graft to a child with acute myeloid leukemia.

The chain joins TRBV7-9 to TRBJ2-1; D is perhaps TRBD2 (6 bases). V lost 6 bases and J lost 6, with 21 bases in between. The CDR3 spans 16 residues. Per germline, CDR1 SEHNR and CDR2 FQNEAQ (reference sequence). CDR3 amino acids: CASSRVGTGAGNEQFF. The DNA for the CDR3 is TGTGCCAGCAGTAGGGTTGGCACGGGAGCAGGCAATGAGCAGTTCTTC.

This clonotype was seen ten or more times. This chain joins TRBV20-1 and TRBJ2-5; no firm D call. CDR3 length: 15 amino acids. Germline loops: CDR1 DFQATT, CDR2 SNEGSKA (reference sequence). V shed 2 bases and J shed 3 bases, with 16 bases lying between them. The DNA of the CDR3 is TGCAGTGCTAGAATTCAAGGGTATTGGGAAGAGACCCAGTACTTC. It is translated as CSARIQGYWEETQYF.

The V call is TRBV10-3, the J call TRBJ2-3; TRBD2 is a possible D gene (6 bases). The ends were cut back, 3 bases at V and 3 bases at J, with 13 bases in the middle. The CDR3 runs to 15 residues. Germline V CDR1 and CDR2: ENHRY, SYGVKD. The CDR3, as DNA: TGTGCCATCAGTGAAGGAGGGAGAATGACAGATACGCAGTATTTT. Its protein product is CAISEGGRMTDTQYF.

This chain joins TRBV12-3 or TRBV12-4 and TRBJ2-3; 7 positions agree with TRBD2. The CDR3 has 16 residues. V lost 6 bases and J lost 2; bases outside the gene matches: 11. CDR3 residues: CASRERSGTNTDTQYF. For the CDR3, the DNA is TGTGCCAGCAGGGAAAGAAGCGGGACGAACACAGATACGCAGTATTTT.